This TCR beta chain was sequenced during a study of blood T cell repertoires in COVID-19. Whole-study context: The analysed material was cDNA or gDNA that came from T cells, B-cell-depleted T cells, or PBMCs.

Membership in each cohort depended on participant-reported clinical history. Before being deemed recovered, Cohort 3 donors had two negative PCRs, clearance, or symptom resolution. J lost 5 bases, V lost 3 bases, and 9 bases had no gene match. Looked up from germline, CDR1 is SGHVS and CDR2 is FQNEAQ. This CDR3 region has 15 residues. In the original analysis: From reference gene primer amplification, estimates of nucleated cell counts were derived. Clones were read by immunoSEQ multiplex PCR, and TCRdb kept only the in-frame ones, dropping some. That table furnishes V, J and clone size, whereas the DNA furnished D and trimming. Here the sample spans approximately 300,000 clones, over 75% being singletons.

This sequence was found in a man aged 30-40 years who had recovered from COVID-19. Material for sequencing was PBMCs or T cells enriched from blood (not recorded which). The V gene is TRBV7-8, the J gene TRBJ1-1, with 7 bases matching TRBD1. The CDR3 loop reads CASSLYRGGGTEAFF. The DNA of the CDR3 is TGTGCCAGCAGCTTGTACAGGGGTGGGGGTACTGAAGCTTTCTTT.